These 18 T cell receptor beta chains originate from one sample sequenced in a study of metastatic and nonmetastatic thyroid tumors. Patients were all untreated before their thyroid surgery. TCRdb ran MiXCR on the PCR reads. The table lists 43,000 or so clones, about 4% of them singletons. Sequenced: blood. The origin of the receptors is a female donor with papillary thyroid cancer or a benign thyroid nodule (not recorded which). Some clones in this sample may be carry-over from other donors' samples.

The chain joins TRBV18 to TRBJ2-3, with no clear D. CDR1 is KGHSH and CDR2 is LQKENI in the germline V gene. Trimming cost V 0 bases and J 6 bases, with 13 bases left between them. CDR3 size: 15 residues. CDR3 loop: CASSPPTLSGDTQYF. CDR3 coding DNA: TGTGCCAGCTCACCACCGACTTTATCTGGTGATACGCAGTATTTT. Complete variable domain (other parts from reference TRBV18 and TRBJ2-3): NAGVMQNPRHLVRRRGQEARLRCSPMKGHSHVYWYRQLPEEGLKFMVYLQKENIIDESGMPKERFSAEFPKEGPSILRIQQVVRGDSAAYFCASSPPTLSGDTQYFGPGTRLTVL.

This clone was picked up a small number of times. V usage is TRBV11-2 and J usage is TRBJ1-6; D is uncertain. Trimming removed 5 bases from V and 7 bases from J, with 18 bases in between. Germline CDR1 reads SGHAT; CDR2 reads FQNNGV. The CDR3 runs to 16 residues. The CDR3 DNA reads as TGTGCCAGCAGCCGCTCGGGTAGGGTAGCGAATTCACCCCTCCACTTT. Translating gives CASSRSGRVANSPLHF.

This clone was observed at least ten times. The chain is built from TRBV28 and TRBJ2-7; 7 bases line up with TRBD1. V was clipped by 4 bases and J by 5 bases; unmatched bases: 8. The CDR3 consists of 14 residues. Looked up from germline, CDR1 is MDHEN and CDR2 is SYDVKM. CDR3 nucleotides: TGTGCCAGCAGTTCCCGGGCACAGGGGAACGAGCAGTACTTC. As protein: CASSSRAQGNEQYF.

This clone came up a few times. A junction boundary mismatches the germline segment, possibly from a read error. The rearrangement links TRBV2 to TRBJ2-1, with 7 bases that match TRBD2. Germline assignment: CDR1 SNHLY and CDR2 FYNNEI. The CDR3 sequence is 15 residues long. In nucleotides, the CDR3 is TGTGCCAGGAGTGCTAGCGGTAGGATCGGGAATGGGCAGTTCTTC. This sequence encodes CARSASGRIGNGQFF.

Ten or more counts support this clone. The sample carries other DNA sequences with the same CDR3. CDR3: CAGSQGPPPATQYF. The DNA of the CDR3 is TGTGCCGGATCACAGGGACCCCCCCCAGCGACCCAGTACTTC. The chain uses TRBV6-1 and TRBJ2-5; D perhaps matches TRBD1 (6 bases). V lost 11 bases, J lost 7 bases, and 23 bases lay in between. Looked up from germline, CDR1 is MNHNS and CDR2 is SASEGT. The CDR3 covers 14 residues.

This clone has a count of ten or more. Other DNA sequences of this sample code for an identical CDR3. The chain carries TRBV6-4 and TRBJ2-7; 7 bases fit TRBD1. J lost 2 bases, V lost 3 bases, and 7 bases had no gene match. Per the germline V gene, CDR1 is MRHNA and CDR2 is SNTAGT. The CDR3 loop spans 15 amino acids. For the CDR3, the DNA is TGTGCCAGCAGTGAAAAAGGGGGCAGGGCCTACGAGCAGTACTTC. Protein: CASSEKGGRAYEQYF.

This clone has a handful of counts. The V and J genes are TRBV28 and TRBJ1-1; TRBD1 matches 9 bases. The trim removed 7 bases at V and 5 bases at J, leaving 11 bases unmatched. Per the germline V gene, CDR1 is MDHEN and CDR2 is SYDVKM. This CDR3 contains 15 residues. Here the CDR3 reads CASNGDRDFGTEAFF. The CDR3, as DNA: TGTGCCAGCAATGGGGACAGGGATTTCGGGACTGAAGCTTTCTTT.

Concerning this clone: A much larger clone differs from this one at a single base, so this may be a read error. The CDR3 region has the DNA TGTGCCAGCAGCTCCGACCGGGGTGCCCGCTACACCTTC. Its translation is CASSSDRGARYTF. The chain carries TRBV11-2 and TRBJ1-2; D unclear. This CDR3 comprises 13 residues. Germline values: CDR1 SGHAT, CDR2 FQNNGV. V shed 4 bases and J shed 9 bases, with 15 bases lying between them. Variable domain in full (rest from reference TRBV11-2 and TRBJ1-2): EAGVAQSPRYKIIEKRQSVAFWCNPISGHATLYWYQQILGQGPKLLIQFQNNGVVDDSQLPKDRFSAERLKGVDSTLKIQPAKLEDSAVYLCASSSDRGARYTFGSGTRLTVV.

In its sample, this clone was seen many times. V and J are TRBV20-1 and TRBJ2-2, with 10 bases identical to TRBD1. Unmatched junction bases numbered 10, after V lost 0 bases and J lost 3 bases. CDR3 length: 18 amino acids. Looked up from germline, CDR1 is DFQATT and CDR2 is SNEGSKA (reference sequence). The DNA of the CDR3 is TGCAGTGCTAGAGATAGAATTGGGGGGACAGGGGACACCGGGGAGCTGTTTTTT. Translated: CSARDRIGGTGDTGELFF.

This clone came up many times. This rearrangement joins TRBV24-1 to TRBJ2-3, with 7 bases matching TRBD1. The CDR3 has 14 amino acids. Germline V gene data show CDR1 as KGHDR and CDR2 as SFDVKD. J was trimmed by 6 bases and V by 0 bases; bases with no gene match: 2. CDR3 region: CATSDLSRGDTQYF. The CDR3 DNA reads TGTGCCACCAGTGATTTGAGCAGGGGGGATACGCAGTATTTT.

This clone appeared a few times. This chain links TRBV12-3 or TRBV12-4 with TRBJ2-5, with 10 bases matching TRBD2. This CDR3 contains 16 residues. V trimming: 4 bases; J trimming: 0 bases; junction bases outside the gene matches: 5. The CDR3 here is CASSSSSGGYQETQYF. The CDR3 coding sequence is TGTGCCAGCAGTTCGAGTAGCGGGGGGTACCAAGAGACCCAGTACTTC.

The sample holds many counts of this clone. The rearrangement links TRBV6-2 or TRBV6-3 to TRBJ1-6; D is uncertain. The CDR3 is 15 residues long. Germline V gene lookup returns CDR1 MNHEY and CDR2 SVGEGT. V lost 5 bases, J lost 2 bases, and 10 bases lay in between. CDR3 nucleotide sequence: TGTGCCAGCAGTCCCTACGGGGCCTATAATTCACCCCTCCACTTT. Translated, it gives CASSPYGAYNSPLHF.

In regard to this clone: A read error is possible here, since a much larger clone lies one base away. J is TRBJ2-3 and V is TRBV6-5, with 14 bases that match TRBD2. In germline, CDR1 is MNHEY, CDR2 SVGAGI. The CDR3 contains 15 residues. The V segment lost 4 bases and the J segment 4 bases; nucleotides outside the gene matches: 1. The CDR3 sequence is CASSWTSGGSDTQYF. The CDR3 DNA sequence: TGTGCCAGCAGTTGGACTAGCGGGGGGTCAGATACGCAGTATTTT.

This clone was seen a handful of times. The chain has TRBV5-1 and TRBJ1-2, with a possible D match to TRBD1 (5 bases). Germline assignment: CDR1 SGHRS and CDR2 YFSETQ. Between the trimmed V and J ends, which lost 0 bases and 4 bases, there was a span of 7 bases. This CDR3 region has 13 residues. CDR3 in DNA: TGCGCCAGCAGCTTGGCCGGGGGCTATGGCTACACCTTC. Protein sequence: CASSLAGGYGYTF.

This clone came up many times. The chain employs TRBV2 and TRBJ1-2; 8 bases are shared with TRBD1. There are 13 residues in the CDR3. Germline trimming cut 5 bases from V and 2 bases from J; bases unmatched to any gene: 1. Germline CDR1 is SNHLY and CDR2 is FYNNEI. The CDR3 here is CASSRQGNYGYTF. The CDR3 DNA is TGTGCCAGCAGTCGACAGGGGAACTATGGCTACACCTTC.

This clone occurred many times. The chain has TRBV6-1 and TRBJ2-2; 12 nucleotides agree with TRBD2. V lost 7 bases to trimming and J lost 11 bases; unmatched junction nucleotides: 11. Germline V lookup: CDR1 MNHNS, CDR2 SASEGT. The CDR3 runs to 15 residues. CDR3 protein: CASNGLAGRNGELFF. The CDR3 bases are TGTGCCAGCAACGGACTAGCGGGACGCAACGGAGAGCTGTTTTTT.

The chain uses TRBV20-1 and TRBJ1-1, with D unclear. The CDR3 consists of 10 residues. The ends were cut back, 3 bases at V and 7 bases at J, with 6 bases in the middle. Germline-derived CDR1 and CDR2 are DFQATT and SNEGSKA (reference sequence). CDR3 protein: CSARQSEAFF. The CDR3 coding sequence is TGCAGTGCTAGGCAAAGTGAAGCTTTCTTT.

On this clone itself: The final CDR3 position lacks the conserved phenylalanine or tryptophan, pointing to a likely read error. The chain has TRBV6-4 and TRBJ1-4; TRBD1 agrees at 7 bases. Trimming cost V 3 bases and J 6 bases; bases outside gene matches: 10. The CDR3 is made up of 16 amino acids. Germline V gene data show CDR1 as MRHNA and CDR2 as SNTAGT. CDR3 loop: CASSEAVGTGDEKLFY. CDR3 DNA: TGTGCCAGCAGTGAAGCGGTTGGTACAGGGGATGAAAAACTGTTTTAT.